This is a list of T cell receptor beta chains from one sample in a study of cytomegalovirus exposure and HLA in healthy donors. Here immunoSEQ multiplex PCR was the method, and the copy in TCRdb shows in-frame clones only, minus some. The sample contains 100,000 or so clones, roughly 85% of which appear only once. Sequencing input: PBMCs. The receptor source for this set is a woman aged 35 to 49 in good health and CMV-seronegative. The CDR3 runs from the conserved cysteine through the conserved F or W. D genes are given only for firm matches. Part of the rows lack a size; the others show once, few, many or a class for expanded clones.

D,V,J,size,DNA,CDR3
NA,TRBV10-2,TRBJ2-1,NA,TGCGCCAGCAGCGGGGATACCTACAATGAGCAGTTCTTC,CASSGDTYNEQFF
NA,TRBV19,TRBJ2-3,NA,TGTGCCAGTACAGGGGAAGATACGCAGTATTTT,CASTGEDTQYF
TRBD1,TRBV27,TRBJ1-5,NA,TGTGCCAGCAGCTCCCTCCGGGACAGGGGGCTGGGGGGCAATCAGCCCCAGCATTTT,CASSSLRDRGLGGNQPQHF
TRBD1,TRBV11-2,TRBJ2-1,NA,TGTGCCAGCAGCCCCGGGACAGGGGATTTCGATGAGCAGTTCTTC,CASSPGTGDFDEQFF
NA,TRBV11-2,TRBJ2-2,few,TGTGCCAGCAGCTTAGGTAGCGCTCCAGAGGGGGCCGGGGAGCTGTTTTTT,CASSLGSAPEGAGELFF
NA,TRBV10-3,TRBJ2-7,NA,TGTGCCACCAGGACCCCTACTATCCACGAGCAGTACTTC,CATRTPTIHEQYF
NA,TRBV30,TRBJ2-1,NA,TGTGCCTGGTCGGGGTACAATGAGCAGTTCTTC,CAWSGYNEQFF
TRBD1,TRBV7-9,TRBJ1-2,NA,TGTTCCAGCAGCTTAGCGGACAGGACGTGGGGTGCAGGGGACTATGGCTACACCTTC,CSSSLADRTWGAGDYGYTF
NA,TRBV14,TRBJ1-6,NA,TGTGCCAGCAGCCAAGATCGGGAGTCTGGTTCACCCCTCCACTTT,CASSQDRESGSPLHF
TRBD1,TRBV15,TRBJ1-1,NA,TGTGCCACCAGCAGGGGGACAGGGGGCGGCACTGAAGCTTTCTTT,CATSRGTGGGTEAFF
NA,TRBV7-6,TRBJ2-1,NA,TGTGCCAGCAGCTTAGACCCCGCCGCGGATATCTCATCCATCAATGAGCAGTTCTTC,CASSLDPAADISSINEQFF
NA,TRBV2,TRBJ2-2,NA,TGTGCCAGCAGTGAAAAGAGGAACACCGGGGAGCTGTTTTTT,CASSEKRNTGELFF
NA,TRBV28,TRBJ2-1,once,TGTGCCAGCAGTCCGCCGGGGTTCGAGGTGTTCTTC,CASSPPGFEVFF
NA,TRBV30,TRBJ2-5,NA,TGTGCCTGGTGGTTTAGCCAAGAGACCCAGTACTTC,CAWWFSQETQYF
TRBD1,TRBV28,TRBJ1-2,NA,TGTGCCAGCACCCTACAGGGGGCAGAGGCTAGGTATGGCTACACCTTC,CASTLQGAEARYGYTF
TRBD1,TRBV7-9,TRBJ2-7,NA,TGTGCCAGCAGCTGGGACAGGACCTCTAGCTCCTACGAGCAGTACTTC,CASSWDRTSSSYEQYF
TRBD1,TRBV28,TRBJ1-5,NA,TGTGCCAGCAGTTTCCAGGGGGTTAGCAATCAGCCCCAGCATTTT,CASSFQGVSNQPQHF
TRBD1,TRBV7-2,TRBJ1-1,NA,TGTGCCAGCAGACAGGGGTATGAAGCTTTCTTT,CASRQGYEAFF
TRBD1,TRBV11-2,TRBJ1-2,NA,TGTGCCAGCCTCGGGACAGGAAACTTCTATGGCTACACCTTC,CASLGTGNFYGYTF
TRBD2,TRBV5-1,TRBJ2-3,NA,TGCGCCAGCAGCTTGGTGATAGCGGGAGGGCCAGGGGATACGCAGTATTTT,CASSLVIAGGPGDTQYF
TRBD1,TRBV6-6,TRBJ2-7,NA,TGTGCCAGCAGCACGAAGGACAGGGGGGCCGAGCAGTACTTC,CASSTKDRGAEQYF
NA,TRBV28,TRBJ2-1,NA,TGTGCCAGCAGTCCCCCCCTCAGATACAATGAGCAGTTCTTC,CASSPPLRYNEQFF
TRBD1,TRBV5-6,TRBJ1-2,NA,TGTGCCAGCAGCTTTACAGGGGATGGCTACACCTTC,CASSFTGDGYTF
TRBD1,TRBV5-4,TRBJ1-6,NA,TGTGCCAGCAGCTTGGGGGGACAGAGAAATTCACCCCTCCACTTT,CASSLGGQRNSPLHF
TRBD1,TRBV5-1,TRBJ2-4,NA,TGCGCCAGCAGCTTGGTAGGGACAGGGACCAAAAACATTCAGTACTTC,CASSLVGTGTKNIQYF
NA,TRBV28,TRBJ1-3,few,TGTGCCAGCAGCTGGGCAGGGAACGGAAACACCATATATTTT,CASSWAGNGNTIYF
TRBD1,TRBV6-4,TRBJ2-2,NA,TGTGCCAGCAGTGTGGACAGGGGCACCGGGGAGCTGTTTTTT,CASSVDRGTGELFF
NA,TRBV5-4,TRBJ1-4,NA,TGTGCCAGCAGTCCTTCGAGGGATTTCGAAAAACTGTTTTTT,CASSPSRDFEKLFF
TRBD2,TRBV4-2,TRBJ2-7,NA,TGTGCCAGCAGCCAAGAAGGCGGGAGCTCCTACGAGCAGTACTTC,CASSQEGGSSYEQYF
TRBD1,TRBV4-3,TRBJ1-4,NA,TGCGCCAGCAGCCAAGTCACCCCCGGGACAGGGACTGAAAAACTGTTTTTT,CASSQVTPGTGTEKLFF
TRBD2,TRBV7-2,TRBJ2-7,NA,TGTGCCAGCAGCCCTCGGGGGGAGCGGGTCTCCTACGAGCAGTACTTC,CASSPRGERVSYEQYF
NA,TRBV7-9,TRBJ2-7,few,TGTGCCAGCAGCTTGCGGGCTTTGCACGAGCAGTACTTC,CASSLRALHEQYF
TRBD2,TRBV6-6,TRBJ2-1,NA,TGTGCCAGCAGTGGACTAGCGGGGGAATCTTACAATGAGCAGTTCTTC,CASSGLAGESYNEQFF
NA,TRBV7-8,TRBJ2-1,NA,TGTGCCAGCAGCCGTCTATCCCATGAGCAGTTCTTC,CASSRLSHEQFF
TRBD2,TRBV4-3,TRBJ2-3,few,TGCGCCAGCAGCCAAGATCCATTCGGGACTAGCGGGACCACAGATACGCAGTATTTT,CASSQDPFGTSGTTDTQYF
NA,TRBV2,TRBJ1-2,NA,TGTGCCAGCAGTGCCGGCTATGGCTACACCTTC,CASSAGYGYTF
TRBD1,TRBV11-2,TRBJ2-5,NA,TGTGCCAGCAGCCGGGACAGCCAAGAGACCCAGTACTTC,CASSRDSQETQYF
TRBD2,TRBV19,TRBJ2-3,NA,TGTGCCAGTAGTATAAGGACGGGACTAGGAACAGATACGCAGTATTTT,CASSIRTGLGTDTQYF
TRBD1,TRBV15,TRBJ2-2,NA,TGTGCCACCAGCAGAGATTTGGGACAGGGGACCGGGGAGCTGTTTTTT,CATSRDLGQGTGELFF
TRBD1,TRBV28,TRBJ1-2,NA,TGTGCCAGCAGTTCCGGGACAGGGGGCAGCTATGGCTACACCTTC,CASSSGTGGSYGYTF
NA,TRBV27,TRBJ2-7,NA,TGTGCCAGCAGTACTGGAACCGGAGCGTACGAGCAGTACTTC,CASSTGTGAYEQYF
NA,TRBV13,TRBJ1-6,once,TGTGCCAGCAGCCGCCGGGTAGGGGAAGGCTCACCCCTCCACTTT,CASSRRVGEGSPLHF
NA,TRBV7-9,TRBJ1-1,once,TGTGCCAGCAGCTTTACACAGGGGAACACTGAAGCTTTCTTT,CASSFTQGNTEAFF
NA,TRBV19,TRBJ1-5,NA,TGTGCCAGTAACCACAACCGAGGCCAGCCCCAGCATTTT,CASNHNRGQPQHF
TRBD1,TRBV30,TRBJ1-6,NA,TGTGCCTGGAACCGGGACAGCAATTCACCCCTCCACTTT,CAWNRDSNSPLHF
NA,TRBV6-1,TRBJ2-5,NA,TGTGCCAGCAGTGAGGCGACAGTCGCCGAGACCCAGTACTTC,CASSEATVAETQYF
TRBD1,TRBV7-2,TRBJ1-5,NA,TGTGCCAGCAGCTTAAAACAGGGGGCTGGCCAGCCCCAGCATTTT,CASSLKQGAGQPQHF
TRBD2,TRBV13,TRBJ2-3,NA,TGTGCCAGCAGCCCCCAGGAGGGGAGGGGCACAGATACGCAGTATTTT,CASSPQEGRGTDTQYF
TRBD1,TRBV7-9,TRBJ1-6,NA,TGTGCCAGCAGGACTCCGGGACAGGGGAATTCACCCCTCCACTTT,CASRTPGQGNSPLHF
TRBD2,TRBV4-3,TRBJ2-1,NA,TGCGCCAGCAGCCAAGAATGGTACGGGACTAGCGGGTCCGTTTCCTACAATGAGCAGTTCTTC,CASSQEWYGTSGSVSYNEQFF
NA,TRBV28,TRBJ2-2,NA,TGTGCCAGCAGTTTGTGGCGGAGGCACACCGGGGAGCTGTTTTTT,CASSLWRRHTGELFF
TRBD2,TRBV4-3,TRBJ2-7,NA,TGCGCCAGCAGCTATCGGACTAGCGGGAGTCCGTACGAGCAGTACTTC,CASSYRTSGSPYEQYF
TRBD1,TRBV2,TRBJ2-7,once,TGTGCCAGCAGTGAGTCTGGGACAGGGGCGAACGAGCAGTACTTC,CASSESGTGANEQYF